The rows below give T cell receptor beta chains drawn from one sample of a study of blood T cell repertoires in COVID-19. Using immunoSEQ multiplex PCR, the repertoire was profiled, and TCRdb retains in-frame clones only, with some absent. The sample holds over 120,000 clones, 80% to 85% seen once. The material sequenced was peripheral blood. These receptors originate from a human donor in a cohort sampled during active COVID-19. CDR3s include the opening cysteine and the closing phenylalanine or tryptophan. The order of the fields is CDR3 DNA, CDR3 protein, J gene, D gene, V gene, clone size. A D gene is named only where the DNA matches it firmly. Size is stated for part of the rows, as once, few or many counts, or as a class when the clone is expanded.

DNA: TGTGCCAGCAGCTCCACTCTAGCGGGAGTGGGTCAAGAGACCCAGTACTTC
CDR3: CASSSTLAGVGQETQYF
J: TRBJ2-5
D: TRBD2
V: TRBV5-6
size: -

DNA: TGTGCCAGCAGTTCGGGAAGACATGAAAAACTGTTTTTT
CDR3: CASSSGRHEKLFF
J: TRBJ1-4
D: -
V: TRBV28
size: few

DNA: TGTGCCAGCAGCCAGGGACTAGCGGGAAGGTGGCTCTTC
CDR3: CASSQGLAGRWLF
J: TRBJ2-7
D: TRBD2
V: TRBV5-6
size: -

DNA: TGTGCCAGCTCACCCCAAGGACAGAGCTCTGGAAACACCATATATTTT
CDR3: CASSPQGQSSGNTIYF
J: TRBJ1-3
D: -
V: TRBV18
size: once

DNA: TGCGCCAGCAGCCAAGGGACAGGAGGTCAGCCCCAGCATTTT
CDR3: CASSQGTGGQPQHF
J: TRBJ1-5
D: TRBD1
V: TRBV4-1
size: -

DNA: TGCGCCAGCAGCTGGATGACAGGGCACTACGAGCAGTACTTC
CDR3: CASSWMTGHYEQYF
J: TRBJ2-7
D: TRBD1
V: TRBV5-1
size: -

DNA: TGTGCCAGCAGGCCCGCGGGGGGCAGCTCCTACGAGCAGTACTTC
CDR3: CASRPAGGSSYEQYF
J: TRBJ2-7
D: TRBD2
V: TRBV28
size: -

DNA: TGTGCCAGCCTCCTCGACGGGACAGGGGGCGGCGAGCAGTACTTC
CDR3: CASLLDGTGGGEQYF
J: TRBJ2-7
D: TRBD1
V: TRBV6-6
size: once

DNA: TGTGCCAGCAGTTCGCCCAGGGAAGGGGACTATGGCTACACCTTC
CDR3: CASSSPREGDYGYTF
J: TRBJ1-2
D: -
V: TRBV6-5
size: few

DNA: TGTGCCAGCAGTTATCCTACTACGGGACAGGGGAGTGTTTGGAGCAATCAGCCCCAGCATTTT
CDR3: CASSYPTTGQGSVWSNQPQHF
J: TRBJ1-5
D: TRBD1
V: TRBV6-2/TRBV6-3
size: -

DNA: TGTGCCACCAGTGGCTCGACAGGGGCCCCTGGCAATGAGCAGTTCTTC
CDR3: CATSGSTGAPGNEQFF
J: TRBJ2-1
D: TRBD1
V: TRBV24-1
size: -

DNA: TGTGCCAGCAGCACAGCGGGAGGGCCCCGGGAGCTGTTTTTT
CDR3: CASSTAGGPRELFF
J: TRBJ2-2
D: TRBD2
V: TRBV9
size: -

DNA: TGTGCCAGCGCTCGACAGGGGGGGAATGAGCAGTTCTTC
CDR3: CASARQGGNEQFF
J: TRBJ2-1
D: TRBD1
V: TRBV6-4
size: few

DNA: TGTGCCAGCAGCCAAGAAGACAGGTGGAAACTGTTTTTT
CDR3: CASSQEDRWKLFF
J: TRBJ1-4
D: -
V: TRBV14
size: once

DNA: TGTGCCAGCAGCTTGGGGACAGGGGGCACCCAGCCCCAGCATTTT
CDR3: CASSLGTGGTQPQHF
J: TRBJ1-5
D: TRBD1
V: TRBV7-9
size: once

DNA: TGCGCCAGCAGCCAAGATCGGGCGGGTGGCTACACCTTC
CDR3: CASSQDRAGGYTF
J: TRBJ1-2
D: -
V: TRBV4-3
size: -

DNA: TGTGCCAGCAGACGTACCATAGACTCTGGAAACACCATATATTTT
CDR3: CASRRTIDSGNTIYF
J: TRBJ1-3
D: -
V: TRBV6-5
size: once

DNA: TGTGCCAGCAGCGAGTCCGGGCCTACAGCGGTTGACGAGCAGTACTTC
CDR3: CASSESGPTAVDEQYF
J: TRBJ2-7
D: -
V: TRBV28
size: -

DNA: TGTGCCAGTAGTATACAGTCTAATCAGCCCCAGCATTTT
CDR3: CASSIQSNQPQHF
J: TRBJ1-5
D: -
V: TRBV19
size: -

DNA: TGTGCCAGCAGCTTGGCAGGTGGCGGGACAGGGTTCAATCAGCCCCAGCATTTT
CDR3: CASSLAGGGTGFNQPQHF
J: TRBJ1-5
D: TRBD1
V: TRBV5-6
size: few

DNA: TGCAGCGTTGCTGGGACTCAAGAGCAGTACTTC
CDR3: CSVAGTQEQYF
J: TRBJ2-7
D: -
V: TRBV29-1
size: -

DNA: TGCGCCAGCAGCTTGGTTGGCCGGGACAGTGGCAATGAGCAGTTCTTC
CDR3: CASSLVGRDSGNEQFF
J: TRBJ2-1
D: TRBD1
V: TRBV5-1
size: -

DNA: TGTGCCAGCAGCCCACCACTAGACACAGATACGCAGTATTTT
CDR3: CASSPPLDTDTQYF
J: TRBJ2-3
D: -
V: TRBV9
size: -

DNA: TGTGCCACCAGTGCCCTTGGCAATCAGCCCCAGCATTTT
CDR3: CATSALGNQPQHF
J: TRBJ1-5
D: -
V: TRBV24-1
size: medium-sized

DNA: TGTGCCACCAGCAGCGGCAGGGGCGAGCAGTACTTC
CDR3: CATSSGRGEQYF
J: TRBJ2-7
D: -
V: TRBV15
size: few

DNA: TGTGCCAGCAGAGAGGACAGCAACTACGAGCAGTACTTC
CDR3: CASREDSNYEQYF
J: TRBJ2-7
D: -
V: TRBV2
size: -

DNA: TGCGCCAGCAGCTACTTGATAGAAGACCTCGACTCCGTGTACGAGCAGTACTTC
CDR3: CASSYLIEDLDSVYEQYF
J: TRBJ2-7
D: -
V: TRBV5-1
size: once

DNA: TGTGCCACCAGCAGCTTAAGGACTAGCGGGAACTCCTACAATGAGCAGTTCTTC
CDR3: CATSSLRTSGNSYNEQFF
J: TRBJ2-1
D: TRBD2
V: TRBV24-1
size: -

DNA: TGTGCCAGTGGACAGGGGGCCCGGGGTGAAAAACTGTTTTTT
CDR3: CASGQGARGEKLFF
J: TRBJ1-4
D: TRBD1
V: TRBV19
size: -

DNA: TGTGCCAGCAGCCCCAAGTCAGGGTTCGACGAGCAGTACTTC
CDR3: CASSPKSGFDEQYF
J: TRBJ2-7
D: -
V: TRBV7-2
size: -

DNA: TGTGCCAGCAGTTATCAGGGGAATCAGCCCCAGCATTTT
CDR3: CASSYQGNQPQHF
J: TRBJ1-5
D: -
V: TRBV28
size: -

DNA: TGTGCCAGCAGCCAAGATCTGAGGACTAGCGGGAGTCTCTACGAGCAGTACTTC
CDR3: CASSQDLRTSGSLYEQYF
J: TRBJ2-7
D: TRBD2
V: TRBV3-1/TRBV3-2
size: -

DNA: TGTGCCAGCAGTCGGACCGGGACAGGCAAAAACATTCAGTACTTC
CDR3: CASSRTGTGKNIQYF
J: TRBJ2-4
D: TRBD1
V: TRBV6-2/TRBV6-3
size: -

DNA: TGTGCCAGCAGTTTATCGACAGGGAGAGTCGACAACCAAGAGACCCAGTACTTC
CDR3: CASSLSTGRVDNQETQYF
J: TRBJ2-5
D: TRBD1
V: TRBV28
size: -

DNA: TGCGCCAGCAGCCAGCCGGGGGGCCTCACTGAAGCTTTCTTT
CDR3: CASSQPGGLTEAFF
J: TRBJ1-1
D: -
V: TRBV5-1
size: -